Presented here are 27 T cell receptor beta chains from one specimen sequenced in a study of molecular identifiers for immune sequencing clone quantification. One entry per CDR3 protein, called by TCRdb with MiXCR from the PCR reads. The sample has a few hundred thousand distinct CDR3 sequences, 20% to 25% seen once. The sequenced material came from naive CD8+ T cells from blood, with Jurkat cell RNA spiked in. Subset described: FACS-sorted CD8+CD4-CCR7+CD45RA+ naive T cells. The receptors here all came from a human donor in good health. Some libraries in this study had Jurkat cell RNA spiked in.

Only a few counts were recorded for this clonotype. This rearrangement joins TRBV9 to TRBJ2-7, with D unresolved. This CDR3 has 11 amino acids. Germline CDR1 and CDR2: SGDLS and YYNGEE. Between the trimmed V and J ends, which lost 2 bases and 7 bases, there was a span of 7 bases. This CDR3 reads CASSVPEEQYF. The CDR3 DNA reads as TGTGCCAGCAGCGTCCCAGAGGAGCAGTACTTC.

This clonotype showed up just a few times. The chain couples TRBV5-6 to TRBJ2-7; D is uncertain. The length of the CDR3 is 14 residues. The V end was cut by 1 base, the J end by 1 base, with 9 bases between. The V gene's germline CDR1 is SGHDT and CDR2 YYEEEE. The CDR3 region is CASSLKSRSYEQYF. The CDR3, as DNA: TGTGCCAGCAGCTTGAAGTCGCGTTCCTACGAGCAGTACTTC. The full variable domain, in which reference TRBV5-6 and TRBJ2-7 provide the parts outside the CDR3, is DAGVTQSPTHLIKTRGQQVTLRCSPKSGHDTVSWYQQALGQGPQFIFQYYEEEERQRGNFPDRFSGHQFPNYSSELNVNALLLGDSALYLCASSLKSRSYEQYFGPGTRLTVT.

Remarks on this clonotype: A much larger clone lies one base from this, so it may be a read error. The J gene is TRBJ1-2, the V gene TRBV10-2; TRBD1 agrees at 7 bases. CDR3 size: 14 residues. Germline CDR1 WSHSY, CDR2 SAAADI. DNA of the CDR3: TGCGCCAGCGGTGAGGGGGCACAACTCTATGGCTACACCTTC. It specifies CASGEGAQLYGYTF.

As for this clonotype: This may come from a read error, since a much larger clone is one base off. V and J are TRBV11-2 and TRBJ2-3, with 7 bases lining up with TRBD2. The CDR3 totals 15 residues. CDR1 is SGHAT and CDR2 is FQNNGV in the germline V gene. Here the CDR3 reads CATSWGWDYTDTQYF. CDR3 coding DNA: TGTGCCACCAGCTGGGGCTGGGACTACACAGATACGCAGTATTTT.

This clonotype was detected many times. The genes are TRBV7-9 and TRBJ2-3; unclear D gene. The V gene's germline CDR1 is SEHNR and CDR2 FQNEAQ (reference sequence). This CDR3 region has 16 residues. Between the trimmed V and J ends, which lost 5 bases and 0 bases, there was a span of 15 bases. CDR3 sequence: CASSLSRGVSTDTQYF. In nucleotides, the CDR3 is TGTGCCAGCAGCCTTAGTCGCGGAGTAAGCACAGATACGCAGTATTTT.

This clonotype was observed a handful of times. CDR3 in amino acids: CASTPTGSSYEQYF. The CDR3 nucleotides read TGTGCCAGCACGCCGACAGGAAGCTCCTACGAGCAGTACTTC. The V call is TRBV12-3 or TRBV12-4, the J call TRBJ2-7, with D maybe TRBD1 (6 bases). V was cut by 7 bases and J by 0 bases, with 13 bases left in between. The CDR3 is 14 amino acids.

This clonotype was seen many times. The V and J genes are TRBV29-1 and TRBJ2-7, with D unresolved. Germline CDR1 reads SQVTM; CDR2 reads ANQGSEA. V was trimmed by 1 base and J by 2 bases, leaving 9 bases between them. CDR3 size: 13 residues. Here the CDR3 DNA reads TGCAGCGTTGAAGGGCAGAAACCCTACGAGCAGTACTTC. Protein product: CSVEGQKPYEQYF.

At least ten counts were recorded for this clonotype. The V and J genes are TRBV20-1 and TRBJ2-7; D ambiguous. CDR1 DFQATT and CDR2 SNEGSKA come from the germline V gene (reference sequence). V was shortened by 1 base and J by 2 bases, with 9 bases between the two germline ends. This CDR3 has 13 amino acids. The CDR3: CSARVLGTYEQYF. The CDR3 coding sequence is TGCAGTGCTAGAGTGTTAGGGACCTACGAGCAGTACTTC.

There are a few counts of this clonotype. The V call is TRBV20-1, the J call TRBJ2-2; unclear D gene. From germline, CDR1 is DFQATT and CDR2 SNEGSKA (reference sequence). Trimming removed 1 base from V and 4 bases from J, with 16 bases in between. The CDR3 runs to 16 residues. The CDR3 sequence: CSARARRLAATGELFF. The CDR3 region has the DNA TGCAGTGCTAGAGCGCGAAGGTTGGCCGCCACCGGGGAGCTGTTTTTT.

This clonotype occurred once. The rearrangement joins TRBV27 to TRBJ2-3; TRBD2 matches at 14 bases. CDR1 is MNHEY and CDR2 is SMNVEV in the germline V gene (reference sequence). CDR3 length equals 19 residues. The V segment lost 0 bases and the J segment 4 bases; nucleotides outside the gene matches: 9. CDR3 in amino acids: CASSLSPGTSGSVADTQYF. The CDR3 DNA is TGTGCCAGCAGTTTATCGCCCGGGACTAGCGGGAGTGTGGCAGATACGCAGTATTTT.

The J gene is TRBJ2-2, the V gene TRBV12-3 or TRBV12-4; D might be TRBD1 (6 bases). The length of the CDR3 is 12 residues. Trimming removed 10 bases from V and 5 bases from J, with 11 bases in between. CDR3 region: CATSQGTGELFF. For the CDR3, the DNA is TGTGCCACCTCACAGGGAACCGGGGAGCTGTTTTTT.

This clonotype showed up many times. The chain combines TRBV6-6 with TRBJ2-7; the match to TRBD2 covers 8 bases. CDR3 length: 12 residues. Losses at the gene ends were 10 bases for V and 4 bases for J; bases not matched to a gene: 6. CDR1 and CDR2 from the germline V gene are MNHNY and SVGAGI (reference sequence). Here the CDR3 reads CATAGGGYEQYF. The CDR3 bases are TGTGCCACCGCGGGGGGTGGGTACGAGCAGTACTTC.

This chain uses TRBV4-3 with TRBJ2-3, with 7 nucleotides matching TRBD1. Germline V CDR1 and CDR2: LGHNA, YSLEER. V lost 0 bases, J lost 0 bases, and 9 bases stayed unmatched. The CDR3 spans 18 residues. CDR3 nucleotides: TGCGCCAGCAGCCAAGATGTGGGACAGAGGGCAAGCACAGATACGCAGTATTTT. Its translation: CASSQDVGQRASTDTQYF.

The chain combines TRBV27 with TRBJ2-5, with D perhaps TRBD1 or TRBD2 (5 bases each). V lost 5 bases to trimming and J lost 1 base, with 11 bases between them. The CDR3 consists of 14 residues. Germline V gives CDR1 MNHEY, CDR2 SMNVEV (reference sequence). CDR3 sequence (DNA): TGTGCCAGCAGTCCTGCAGGGACCCAAGAGACCCAGTACTTC. Protein product: CASSPAGTQETQYF.

The V gene is TRBV29-1, the J gene TRBJ2-3; D may correspond to TRBD1 or TRBD2 (5 bases each). Trimming pared 4 bases from V and 1 base from J, leaving 15 bases between. The CDR3 totals 15 residues. Looked up from germline, CDR1 is SQVTM and CDR2 is ANQGSEA. In nucleotides, the CDR3 is TGCAGCGTTGGGGGGTCGTCGATTGGCACAGATACGCAGTATTTT. It specifies CSVGGSSIGTDTQYF.

Of note for this clonotype: This may be a read error: a much more frequent sequence differs by one nucleotide. The CDR3 spells CSVDRDTTNTQYF. CDR3 DNA sequence: TGCAGCGTGGACCGGGACACCACAAATACGCAGTATTTT. The chain employs TRBV29-1 and TRBJ2-3; a weak D match, TRBD1 (6 bases). The length of the CDR3 is 13 residues. In germline, CDR1 is SQVTM, CDR2 ANQGSEA.

V and J are TRBV12-3 or TRBV12-4 and TRBJ2-5; 8 bases are a match to TRBD2. This CDR3 contains 13 residues. The V and J ends lost 4 bases and 13 bases, in that order; junction bases with no gene match: 11. CDR3 in amino acids: CASSSSGRGGWYF. The CDR3 DNA reads TGTGCCAGCAGTTCCTCGGGACGGGGGGGTTGGTACTTC.

The V and J genes are TRBV21-1 and TRBJ2-3. TRBV21-1 is tagged as a pseudogene. This CDR3 is built from 15 residues. The CDR3 nucleotides read TGTGCCAGCAGCAAAGTCCAAGGCTCTCTAGACACGCAGTATTTT. Its protein product is CASSKVQGSLDTQYF.

The rearrangement joins TRBV5-1 to TRBJ2-1; 9 bases align to TRBD1. Trimming took 2 bases from V and 0 from J; bases not matched to a gene: 3. Germline V lookup: CDR1 SGHRS, CDR2 YFSETQ. This CDR3 contains 16 residues. This CDR3 is CASSFTTGGSYNEQFF. DNA of the CDR3: TGCGCCAGCAGCTTCACGACAGGGGGCTCCTACAATGAGCAGTTCTTC.

V gene TRBV20-1 combines with J gene TRBJ2-7, with a tentative D call TRBD1 (6 bases). There are 15 residues in the CDR3. The V end lost 1 base, the J end lost 4 bases, and 17 bases lay between the germline ends. Germline V CDR1 and CDR2: DFQATT, SNEGSKA (reference sequence). CDR3 in DNA: TGCAGTGCTAGAGGCCCGGGACACCCTCGATACGAGCAGTACTTC. Translation gives CSARGPGHPRYEQYF.

This clonotype came up a few times. The CDR3 protein is CASSLGSLHTQYF. As DNA, the CDR3 is TGTGCCAGCAGCTTAGGGTCGCTCCATACGCAGTATTTT. This sequence joins TRBV13 and TRBJ2-3; no firm D call. The CDR3 contains 13 residues. V lost 0 bases and J 7 bases, leaving 8 bases between the germline ends. The V gene's germline CDR1 is PRHDT and CDR2 FYEKMQ (reference sequence).

This clonotype turned up a few times. V is TRBV15 and J is TRBJ1-1; TRBD1 matches at 7 bases. This CDR3 has 15 amino acids. V lost 6 bases and J lost 4; bases outside the gene matches: 11. From germline, CDR1 is LNHNV and CDR2 YYDKDF (reference sequence). CDR3 in amino acids: CATSNTPTGTTEAFF. The CDR3, as DNA: TGTGCCACCAGTAACACTCCGACAGGGACCACTGAAGCTTTCTTT.

This clonotype was observed a handful of times. The chain uses TRBV24-1 and TRBJ2-5; D tentatively fits TRBD1 or TRBD2 (6 bases each). The V end lost 4 bases, the J end lost 4 bases, and 12 bases lay between the germline ends. Germline V gene data show CDR1 as KGHDR and CDR2 as SFDVKD. The CDR3 loop spans 14 amino acids. The CDR3 loop reads CATSDRGGRETQYF. CDR3 bases: TGTGCCACCAGTGACAGGGGAGGAAGAGAGACCCAGTACTTC.

This clonotype was detected only a few times. The V call is TRBV6-5, the J call TRBJ2-2, with unresolved D. CDR3 size: 13 residues. In germline, CDR1 is MNHEY, CDR2 SVGAGI. V was shortened by 6 bases and J by 3 bases, with 8 bases between the two germline ends. CDR3 protein: CASRPKYTGELFF. The CDR3 coding sequence is TGTGCCAGCAGGCCAAAGTACACCGGGGAGCTGTTTTTT.

This clonotype occurred a few times. The V gene is TRBV6-1, the J gene TRBJ1-1; D is perhaps TRBD1 (6 bases). Germline loops: CDR1 MNHNS, CDR2 SASEGT. The CDR3 covers 14 residues. V was trimmed by 4 bases and J by 0 bases, leaving 9 bases between them. This chain's CDR3 is CASSGGQMNTEAFF. Here the CDR3 DNA reads TGTGCCAGCAGTGGAGGACAGATGAACACTGAAGCTTTCTTT.

This clonotype was picked up a small number of times. J is TRBJ1-2 and V is TRBV10-3; 8 bases are a match to TRBD1. With V trimmed by 2 bases and J by 8 bases, 7 bases remained unmatched. The CDR3 sequence is 14 residues long. CDR1 and CDR2 from the germline V gene are ENHRY and SYGVKD. The CDR3 loop is CAISEPAGGEGYTF. The DNA for the CDR3 is TGTGCCATCAGTGAGCCCGCAGGGGGCGAGGGCTACACCTTC.

The rearrangement joins TRBV7-9 to TRBJ2-5; 10 bases fit TRBD2. CDR3 length equals 15 residues. CDR1 is SEHNR, CDR2 FQNEAQ, per germline (reference sequence). The V and J ends lost 3 bases and 3 bases, in that order; junction bases with no gene match: 4. The DNA of the CDR3 is TGTGCCAGCAGCTTGGGACTAGCGTGGAAAGAGACCCAGTACTTC. As protein: CASSLGLAWKETQYF. Variable domain in full (rest from reference TRBV7-9 and TRBJ2-5): DTGVSQNPRHKITKRGQNVTFRCDPISEHNRLYWYRQTLGQGPEFLTYFQNEAQLEKSRLLSDRFSAERPKGSFSTLEIQRTEQGDSAMYLCASSLGLAWKETQYFGPGTRLLVL.